The present entry profiles one TCR beta chain with its context. The data belong to a study of T-cell memory formation after mild COVID-19. TCRdb reprocessed the 5' RACE reads via MiXCR and lists one record per CDR3 protein. The sample has about 600,000 distinct CDR3 sequences; roughly 20% are singletons. The CDR3 is made up of 15 amino acids. The germline V and J ends were trimmed by 3 bases and 0 bases, with 9 bases remaining between them. The germline CDR1 and CDR2 sequences are SNHLY and FYNNEI. This sequence originates from an adult woman who had mild COVID-19 (a few samples of this study predate the infection). Cell type and time point are not known. The genes are TRBV2 and TRBJ2-4; D is tentatively TRBD1 or TRBD2 (5 bases each). Sequenced sample: PBMCs or a T cell subset sorted from them (not recorded which). The chain's CDR3 is CASSDPGGAKNIQYF. DNA for the CDR3: TGTGCCAGCAGTGACCCTGGGGGAGCCAAAAACATTCAGTACTTC.